Listed here is a single T cell receptor beta chain. Antigen specificity is unknown. Samples derive from patients with active juvenile idiopathic arthritis. The CDR3 sequence is 15 residues long. Trimming removed 5 bases from V and 0 bases from J, with 14 bases in between. Germline loops: CDR1 MNHEY, CDR2 SVGAGI. The sample originates from a study of circulating and synovial CD4+ cells in juvenile arthritis. Study-level results: Traditional Vbeta family usage analysis missed the pathogenic-like versus bulk difference. These blood cells shared more CDR3 sequences with synovium than bulk blood.

The data were produced by immunoSEQ multiplex PCR, yet TCRdb's version contains in-frame clones alone and is incomplete. The sample carries roughly 2,000 clones, approximately 92% recorded once. The clonotype comes from a human patient with juvenile idiopathic arthritis. Some clones in this sample may be carry-over from other donors' samples. The sequenced sample consisted of HLA-DR+ CD4+ T cells from blood. Subset indicated: circulating pathogenic-like lymphocytes, sorted as HLA-DR+CD14-CD3+CD4+CD25low/- blood T cells. The rearrangement uses TRBV6-5 and TRBJ2-7; a weak D match, TRBD2 (5 bases). CDR3 sequence reads: CASSLSDNPSYEQYF. DNA of the CDR3: TGTGCCAGCAGTCTTAGCGATAACCCCTCCTACGAGCAGTACTTC.